This T cell receptor beta chain stems from a study of blood T cell repertoires in COVID-19 (dated by TCRdb to about 2020). A note on the overall study: The collaborator samples originated in the United States, Italy and Spain and spanned the acute and convalescent phases of COVID-19. The repertoires were released in a freely available public database meant as a resource for research on the immune response to SARS-CoV-2. The material from the prospective study consisted of cDNA or gDNA derived from T cells, B-cell-depleted T cells, or PBMCs. Nearly every sample came with metadata listing a de-identified subject ID, COVID-19 status, age in years and sex. Where HLA class I and class II types were available, the types were taken from metadata supplied by the sample provider, not from assay-based typing. Deeply sampled blood TCRbeta repertoires from subjects exposed to, actively infected with, or recovered from COVID-19 were included in the dataset. The samples were drawn from two sources: the first 160 participants of the ongoing ImmuneRACE study, and fewer than 1,500 subjects contributed by 6 global collaborators.

General study outcomes and caveats: How much clinical and demographic metadata was included differed by source and by participant, and the metadata was provided uncurated.

In the germline V gene, CDR1 corresponds to MNHEY and CDR2 to SVGAGI. From its cysteine to its phenylalanine, the CDR3 spans 14 amino acids. The DNA shown is the 42-base CDR3, in frame from base 1. The germline V end is reduced by 10 bases and the J end by 4 bases; junction bases left unmatched: 9. TCRbeta CDR3 regions were amplified from genomic DNA using the immunoSEQ Assay, a bias-controlled multiplex PCR. Regarding the original processing steps: Nucleated cell counts per sample were estimated from amplification of reference gene primers within the assay. To quantify the absolute abundance of each unique TCRbeta CDR3 rearrangement, sequence reads were collapsed and filtered. For each sample, productive Simpson clonality was calculated as the square root of Simpson's diversity index across productive rearrangements. What TCRdb holds here is the immuneACCESS table cut down to in-frame rearrangements. Part of the clones is not present; checked against another copy, under half of the missing clones reflect an unresolved V gene, and the others are unexplained. The V and J calls and the clone size are those of that table, but D and trimming were determined from the DNA. The table for this sample lists some 150,000 clones; more than 75% of them were counted only once. The ten largest clonotypes hold over 5% of the sample.

With regard to this clone: Its antigen specificity is not known. It has no much larger one-base neighbor in the sample; base qualities were not kept.

Enrolling through a virtual design, the prospective study's participants ranged in age from roughly 18 to 89 years and lived across some 23 United States geographic areas. Cohort assignment in the prospective study relied on participant-reported clinical history from a screening survey and a study questionnaire. Recovered participants in ImmuneRACE Cohort 3 were defined by two consecutive negative NP/OP PCR tests, clearance by a healthcare professional, or resolution of symptoms. Each participant in the prospective study had whole blood, serum and a nasopharyngeal or oropharyngeal swab collected by mobile phlebotomists. Participants in the prospective study had the option to provide additional blood draws and questionnaires over an approximately 2-month period. Prospective study blood samples were shipped either frozen or at room temperature before DNA extraction.

This sequence uses TRBV6-5 and TRBJ2-3; 9 bases in the junction line up with TRBD1. This clonotype originated in a woman between 45 and 65 years old who had recovered from COVID-19. Sequenced input: PBMCs or T cells enriched from blood (not recorded which). The DNA is TGTGCCACTGTAGCCGGGACAGGGCCAGATACGCAGTATTTT. Its protein is CATVAGTGPDTQYF.